Listed below are T cell receptor beta chains from one sample, sequenced in a study of T cells in Graves' hyperthyroidism and ophthalmopathy. Each CDR3 protein is one row after TCRdb ran MiXCR on the multiplex PCR reads. The table shows 550,000 to 650,000 distinct CDR3 sequences, with about 15% occurring only once. The sample was blood. The receptors stem from a woman in her twenties or thirties with Graves' hyperthyroidism that later progressed to Graves' ophthalmopathy. Both conserved end residues are part of each CDR3. The order of the fields is D gene, clone size, CDR3 length, J gene, V gene, CDR3 DNA, CDR3 protein. D genes are given only for firm matches. Size values are once, few and many counts, or a class for expanded clones, and some rows have none.

D gene: -
clone size: many
CDR3 length: 17
J gene: TRBJ2-1
V gene: TRBV28
CDR3 DNA: TGTGCCAGCAGTTCCCTATTCAGGGATGAGCCTTACAATGAGCAGTTCTTC
CDR3 protein: CASSSLFRDEPYNEQFF

D gene: -
clone size: many
CDR3 length: 17
J gene: TRBJ1-6
V gene: TRBV12-3/TRBV12-4
CDR3 DNA: TGTGCCAGCAGAGGTCGGACAGCCAGCTCCTATAATTCACCCCTCCACTTT
CDR3 protein: CASRGRTASSYNSPLHF

D gene: TRBD2
clone size: many
CDR3 length: 15
J gene: TRBJ2-3
V gene: TRBV11-2
CDR3 DNA: TGTGCCAGCAGCGTCAGCGGGAGGGGCACAGATACGCAGTATTTT
CDR3 protein: CASSVSGRGTDTQYF

D gene: -
clone size: many
CDR3 length: 14
J gene: TRBJ1-1
V gene: TRBV3-1
CDR3 DNA: TGTGCCAGCAGCCATGGACTGTCGAACACTGAAGCTTTCTTT
CDR3 protein: CASSHGLSNTEAFF

D gene: -
clone size: many
CDR3 length: 12
J gene: TRBJ2-1
V gene: TRBV12-5
CDR3 DNA: TGTGCTAGTGGTTCAAACCGGGACGAGCAGTTCTTC
CDR3 protein: CASGSNRDEQFF

D gene: -
clone size: -
CDR3 length: 13
J gene: TRBJ2-7
V gene: TRBV20-1
CDR3 DNA: TGCAGTGCTAGGGCGGGACACTCCTACGAGCAGTACTTC
CDR3 protein: CSARAGHSYEQYF

D gene: -
clone size: many
CDR3 length: 15
J gene: TRBJ2-1
V gene: TRBV12-3/TRBV12-4
CDR3 DNA: TGTGCCAGCAGTTCCTCCCCAGGGAGTTACAATGAGCAGTTCTTC
CDR3 protein: CASSSSPGSYNEQFF

D gene: -
clone size: many
CDR3 length: 14
J gene: TRBJ1-6
V gene: TRBV7-9
CDR3 DNA: TGTGCCAGCAGCTTAAAAGAGGCCGGGAGCCCCCTCCACTTT
CDR3 protein: CASSLKEAGSPLHF

D gene: -
clone size: many
CDR3 length: 14
J gene: TRBJ2-5
V gene: TRBV7-3
CDR3 DNA: TGTGCCAGCAGCCGCGACTCCTACCAAGAGACCCAGTACTTC
CDR3 protein: CASSRDSYQETQYF

D gene: -
clone size: -
CDR3 length: 17
J gene: TRBJ1-1
V gene: TRBV19
CDR3 DNA: TGTGCCAGTAGTAGGAGTTCTTCAGTTTCCCTTTCCACTGAAGCTTTCTTT
CDR3 protein: CASSRSSSVSLSTEAFF

D gene: TRBD2
clone size: few
CDR3 length: 15
J gene: TRBJ2-1
V gene: TRBV7-3
CDR3 DNA: TGTGCCAGCAGCTTAAATAGCGGGAGTAAGAATGAGCAGTTCTTC
CDR3 protein: CASSLNSGSKNEQFF

D gene: TRBD1
clone size: many
CDR3 length: 14
J gene: TRBJ1-1
V gene: TRBV29-1
CDR3 DNA: TGCAGCGTCTCACAGGGGGGTGCGAACACTGAAGCTTTCTTT
CDR3 protein: CSVSQGGANTEAFF

D gene: TRBD1
clone size: few
CDR3 length: 14
J gene: TRBJ2-3
V gene: TRBV10-3
CDR3 DNA: TGTGCCATCAAGGGTGGGACAGTCACAGATACGCAGTATTTT
CDR3 protein: CAIKGGTVTDTQYF

D gene: TRBD1
clone size: many
CDR3 length: 14
J gene: TRBJ2-7
V gene: TRBV4-2
CDR3 DNA: TGTGCCAGCAGCCAAGACAGGGACAGGTACGAGCAGTACTTC
CDR3 protein: CASSQDRDRYEQYF

D gene: -
clone size: many
CDR3 length: 16
J gene: TRBJ2-1
V gene: TRBV3-1
CDR3 DNA: TGTGCCAGCAGCCAAGAGGGGACGGGGCCGGGAAATGAGCAGTTCTTC
CDR3 protein: CASSQEGTGPGNEQFF

D gene: TRBD1
clone size: many
CDR3 length: 19
J gene: TRBJ1-5
V gene: TRBV28
CDR3 DNA: TGTGCCAGCAGTGCCCCGACAGGGGTTGGGATAAGAGCAGATCAGCCCCAGCATTTT
CDR3 protein: CASSAPTGVGIRADQPQHF

D gene: -
clone size: many
CDR3 length: 14
J gene: TRBJ1-4
V gene: TRBV6-6
CDR3 DNA: TGTGCCAGCAGTTACTCAGTTCATAATGAAAAACTGTTTTTT
CDR3 protein: CASSYSVHNEKLFF

D gene: -
clone size: -
CDR3 length: 14
J gene: TRBJ2-3
V gene: TRBV4-3
CDR3 DNA: TGCGCCAGCAGCCAAGAGTACGCGGGAGATACGCAGTATTTT
CDR3 protein: CASSQEYAGDTQYF

D gene: -
clone size: many
CDR3 length: 14
J gene: TRBJ1-2
V gene: TRBV11-2
CDR3 DNA: TGTGCCAGCAGCTTAGATCGGTTAAACTATGGCTACACCTTC
CDR3 protein: CASSLDRLNYGYTF

D gene: -
clone size: few
CDR3 length: 13
J gene: TRBJ1-6
V gene: TRBV14
CDR3 DNA: TGTGCCAGCAGCAGAGTATATAATTCACCCCTCCACTTT
CDR3 protein: CASSRVYNSPLHF

D gene: TRBD2
clone size: -
CDR3 length: 16
J gene: TRBJ2-3
V gene: TRBV6-1
CDR3 DNA: TGTGCCAGCAGTGGACTAGCGGGAGGAGGCACAGATACGCAGTATTTT
CDR3 protein: CASSGLAGGGTDTQYF

D gene: TRBD2
clone size: few
CDR3 length: 13
J gene: TRBJ2-7
V gene: TRBV20-1
CDR3 DNA: TGCAGTGCCCTAAGCGGGACCGCCTACGAGCAGTACTTC
CDR3 protein: CSALSGTAYEQYF

D gene: -
clone size: many
CDR3 length: 14
J gene: TRBJ1-5
V gene: TRBV28
CDR3 DNA: TGTGCCAGCAGGACCCCAGGGGAGGTCCAGCCCCAGCATTTT
CDR3 protein: CASRTPGEVQPQHF

D gene: TRBD1
clone size: -
CDR3 length: 15
J gene: TRBJ1-5
V gene: TRBV19
CDR3 DNA: TGTGCCAGTAGTACCCGGGGACAGGGAGTTCAGCCCCAGCATTTT
CDR3 protein: CASSTRGQGVQPQHF

D gene: -
clone size: many
CDR3 length: 14
J gene: TRBJ2-2
V gene: TRBV20-1
CDR3 DNA: TGCAGTGCTATGGGGGCAGACAACACCGGGGAGCTGTTTTTT
CDR3 protein: CSAMGADNTGELFF

D gene: -
clone size: -
CDR3 length: 15
J gene: TRBJ2-1
V gene: TRBV9
CDR3 DNA: TGTGCCAGCAGCGTAGGCCTCGGGTCATACAATGAGCAGTTCTTC
CDR3 protein: CASSVGLGSYNEQFF

D gene: -
clone size: -
CDR3 length: 13
J gene: TRBJ1-2
V gene: TRBV6-5
CDR3 DNA: TGTGCCAGCAGTTTACGGTCCGACTATGGCTGCACCTTC
CDR3 protein: CASSLRSDYGCTF